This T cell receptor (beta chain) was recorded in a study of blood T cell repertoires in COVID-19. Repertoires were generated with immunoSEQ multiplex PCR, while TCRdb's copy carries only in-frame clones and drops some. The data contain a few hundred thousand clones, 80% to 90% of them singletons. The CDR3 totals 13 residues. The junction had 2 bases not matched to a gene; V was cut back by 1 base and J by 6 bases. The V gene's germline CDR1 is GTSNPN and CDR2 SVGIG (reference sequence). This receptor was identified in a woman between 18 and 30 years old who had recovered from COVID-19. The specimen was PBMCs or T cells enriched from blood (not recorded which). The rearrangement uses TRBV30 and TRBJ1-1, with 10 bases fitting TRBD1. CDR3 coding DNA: TGTGCCTGGAGTGGGGACAGGGGAGCTGAAGCTTTCTTT. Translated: CAWSGDRGAEAFF. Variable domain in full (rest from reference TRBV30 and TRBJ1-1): SQTIHQWPATLVQPVGSPLSLECTVEGTSNPNLYWYRQAAGRGLQLLFYSVGIGQISSEVPQNLSASRPQDRQFILSSKKLLLSDSGFYLCAWSGDRGAEAFFGQGTRLTVV.